Below, 7 T cell receptor beta chains from the same sample are listed, as sequenced in a study of brain metastases from non-small cell lung cancer. Clones were sequenced by immunoSEQ multiplex PCR, and TCRdb holds only the in-frame ones, with some missing. In the table there are roughly 4,500 clones, about 81% of which are singletons. Sequencing was carried out using tumor-adjacent normal tissue. All receptors come from a donor aged 40 or over with non-small cell lung cancer.

This chain connects TRBV6-5 to TRBJ1-5; D unclear. V was pared by 7 bases and J by 0 bases, with 13 bases between. The CDR3 is made up of 15 amino acids. Germline CDR1 and CDR2: MNHEY and SVGAGI. CDR3 region: CASTYNGYSNQPQHF. DNA for the CDR3: TGTGCCAGCACCTACAACGGGTATAGCAATCAGCCCCAGCATTTT.

The J gene is TRBJ2-5, the V gene TRBV2, with 10 bases lining up with TRBD2. Germline assignment: CDR1 SNHLY and CDR2 FYNNEI. The junction had 6 bases not matched to a gene; V was cut back by 7 bases and J by 4 bases. The CDR3 runs to 14 residues. The CDR3 DNA follows: TGTGCCAGCAAGTCTCCTAGCGGGAGAGAGACCCAGTACTTC. Translated, it gives CASKSPSGRETQYF. Together with reference TRBV2 and TRBJ2-5, the CDR3 gives the full variable domain: EPEVTQTPSHQVTQMGQEVILRCVPISNHLYFYWYRQILGQKVEFLVSFYNNEISEKSEIFDDQFSVERPDGSNFTLKIRSTKLEDSAMYFCASKSPSGRETQYFGPGTRLLVL.

CDR3 DNA sequence: TGTGCCAGCAGCTCAAATCAGGGGGACCATTCACCCCTCCACTTT. This encodes CASSSNQGDHSPLHF. The chain uses TRBV7-2 and TRBJ1-6, with 7 bases aligning to TRBD1. The CDR3 runs to 15 residues. Germline V gives CDR1 SGHTA, CDR2 FQGNSA. V lost 4 bases, J lost 8 bases, and 8 bases stayed unmatched. Full variable domain (missing parts from reference TRBV7-2 and TRBJ1-6): GAGVSQSPSNKVTEKGKDVELRCDPISGHTALYWYRQSLGQGLEFLIYFQGNSAPDKSGLPSDRFSAERTGGSVSTLTIQRTQQEDSAVYLCASSSNQGDHSPLHFGNGTRLTVT.

The chain's CDR3 is CASGLGGEDTEAFF. CDR3 nucleotide sequence: TGTGCTAGTGGTTTGGGCGGGGAGGACACTGAAGCTTTCTTT. J is TRBJ1-1 and V is TRBV12-5, with D uncertain. The germline CDR1 and CDR2 sequences are LGHNT and FRNRAP. This CDR3 contains 14 residues. V lost 1 base, J lost 3 bases, and 9 bases lay in between.

J is TRBJ1-2 and V is TRBV27; 11 bases are a match to TRBD1. V was pared by 7 bases and J by 2 bases, with 9 bases of the junction left unmatched. This CDR3 comprises 16 residues. Per the germline V gene, CDR1 is MNHEY and CDR2 is SMNVEV (reference sequence). CDR3 DNA sequence: TGTGCCAGCAAGCGGGACAGGGGGTCATTGAACTATGGCTACACCTTC. Its translation: CASKRDRGSLNYGYTF.

The rearrangement uses TRBV9 and TRBJ1-1; D gene uncertain. From germline, CDR1 is SGDLS and CDR2 YYNGEE. V shed 2 bases and J shed 3 bases, with 11 bases lying between them. The length of the CDR3 is 14 residues. CDR3 DNA: TGTGCCAGCAGCGTGACCCCCTGGGACACTGAAGCTTTCTTT. Residues: CASSVTPWDTEAFF.

The chain combines TRBV3-1 (or the pseudogene TRBV3-2) with TRBJ2-6; D call uncertain. Trimming took 1 base from V and 0 from J, leaving 10 bases between them. Germline CDR1 and CDR2: LGHDT and YNNKEL (reference sequence). This CDR3 has 17 residues. DNA for the CDR3: TGTGCCAGCAGCCAAGTCGCAGGCCACTCTGGGGCCAACGTCCTGACTTTC. Translating it yields CASSQVAGHSGANVLTF.